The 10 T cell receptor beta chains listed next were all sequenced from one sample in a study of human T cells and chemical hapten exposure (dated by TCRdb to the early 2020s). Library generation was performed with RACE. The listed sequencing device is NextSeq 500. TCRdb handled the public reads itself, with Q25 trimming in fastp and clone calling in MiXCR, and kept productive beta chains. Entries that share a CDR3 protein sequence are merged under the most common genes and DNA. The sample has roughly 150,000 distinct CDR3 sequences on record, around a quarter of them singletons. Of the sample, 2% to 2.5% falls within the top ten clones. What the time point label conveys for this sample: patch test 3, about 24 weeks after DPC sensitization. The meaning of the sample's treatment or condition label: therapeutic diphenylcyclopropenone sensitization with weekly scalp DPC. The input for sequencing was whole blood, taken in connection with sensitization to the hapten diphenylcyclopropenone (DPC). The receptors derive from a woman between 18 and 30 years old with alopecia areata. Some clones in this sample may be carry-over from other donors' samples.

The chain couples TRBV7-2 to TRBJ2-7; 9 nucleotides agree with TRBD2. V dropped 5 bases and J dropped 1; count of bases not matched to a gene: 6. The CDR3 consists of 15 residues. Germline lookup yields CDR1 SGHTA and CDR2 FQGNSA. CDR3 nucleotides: TGTGCCAGCAGCCCACTTCTAGCGGGATCCTACGAGCAGTACTTC. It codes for CASSPLLAGSYEQYF.

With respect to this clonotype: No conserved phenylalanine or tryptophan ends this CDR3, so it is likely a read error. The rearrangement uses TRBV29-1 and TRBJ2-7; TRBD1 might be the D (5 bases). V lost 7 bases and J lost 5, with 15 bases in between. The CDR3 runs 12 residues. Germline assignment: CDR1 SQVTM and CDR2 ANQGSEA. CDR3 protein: CSGIQGSHEQYS. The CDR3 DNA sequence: TGCAGCGGCATCCAGGGTAGCCACGAGCAGTACTCC.

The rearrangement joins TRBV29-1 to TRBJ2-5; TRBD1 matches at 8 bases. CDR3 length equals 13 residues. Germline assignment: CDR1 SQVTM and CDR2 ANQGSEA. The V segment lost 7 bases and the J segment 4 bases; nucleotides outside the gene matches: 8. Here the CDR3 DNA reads TGCAGCGCCGCCCGGACAGGGCGAGAGACCCAGTACTTC. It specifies CSAARTGRETQYF.

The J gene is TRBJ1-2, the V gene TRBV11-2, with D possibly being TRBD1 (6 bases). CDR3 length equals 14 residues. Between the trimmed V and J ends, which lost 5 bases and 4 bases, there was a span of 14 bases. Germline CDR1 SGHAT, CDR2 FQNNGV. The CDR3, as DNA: TGTGCCAGCAGCCGACAGGTTCGAGGCTATGGCTACACCTTC. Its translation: CASSRQVRGYGYTF.

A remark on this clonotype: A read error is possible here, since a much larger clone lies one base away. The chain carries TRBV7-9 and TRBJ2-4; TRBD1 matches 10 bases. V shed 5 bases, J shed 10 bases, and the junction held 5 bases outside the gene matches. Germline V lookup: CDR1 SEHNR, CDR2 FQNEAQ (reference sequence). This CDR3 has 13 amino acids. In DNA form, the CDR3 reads TGTGCCAGCAGCGGGGGACAGGGGTTTATTCAGTACTTC. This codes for CASSGGQGFIQYF. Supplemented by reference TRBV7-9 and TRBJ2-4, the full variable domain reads DTGVSQNPRHKITKRGQNVTFRCDPISEHNRLYWYRQTLGQGPEFLTYFQNEAQLEKSRLLSDRFSAERPKGSFSTLEIQRTEQGDSAMYLCASSGGQGFIQYFGAGTRLSVL.

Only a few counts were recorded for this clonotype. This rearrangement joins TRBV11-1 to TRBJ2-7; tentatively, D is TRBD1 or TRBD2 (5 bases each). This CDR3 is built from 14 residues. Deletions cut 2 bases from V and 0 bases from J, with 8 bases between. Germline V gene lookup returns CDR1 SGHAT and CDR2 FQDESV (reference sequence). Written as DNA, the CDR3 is TGTGCCAGCAGCTTAACGGGACCCTCCTACGAGCAGTACTTC. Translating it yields CASSLTGPSYEQYF.

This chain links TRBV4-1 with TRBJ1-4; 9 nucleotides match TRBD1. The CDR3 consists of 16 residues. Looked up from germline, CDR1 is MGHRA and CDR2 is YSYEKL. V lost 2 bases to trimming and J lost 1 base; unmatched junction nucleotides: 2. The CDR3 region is CASSQPGQGTNEKLFF. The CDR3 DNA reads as TGCGCCAGCAGCCAACCGGGACAGGGAACTAATGAAAAACTGTTTTTT.

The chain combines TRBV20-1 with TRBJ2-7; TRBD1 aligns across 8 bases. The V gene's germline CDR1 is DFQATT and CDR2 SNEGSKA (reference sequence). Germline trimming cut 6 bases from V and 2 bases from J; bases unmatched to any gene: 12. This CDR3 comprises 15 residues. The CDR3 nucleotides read TGCAGTGCGGACAGGGACTCCCACCCTACCTACGAGCAGTACTTC. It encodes CSADRDSHPTYEQYF.

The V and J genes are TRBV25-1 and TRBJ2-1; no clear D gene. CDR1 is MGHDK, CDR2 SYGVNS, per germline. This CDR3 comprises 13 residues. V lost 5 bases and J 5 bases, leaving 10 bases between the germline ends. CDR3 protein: CASSPPGDNEQFF. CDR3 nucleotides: TGTGCCAGCAGTCCACCAGGCGACAATGAGCAGTTCTTC.

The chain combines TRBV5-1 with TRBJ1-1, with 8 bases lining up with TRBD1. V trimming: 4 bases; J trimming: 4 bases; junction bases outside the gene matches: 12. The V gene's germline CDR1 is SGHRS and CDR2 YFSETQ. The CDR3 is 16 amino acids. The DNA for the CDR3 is TGCGCCAGCAGCCTAAATCGACAGGGGCAGAGCACTGAAGCTTTCTTT. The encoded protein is CASSLNRQGQSTEAFF. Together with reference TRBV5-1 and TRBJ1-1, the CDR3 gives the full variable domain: KAGVTQTPRYLIKTRGQQVTLSCSPISGHRSVSWYQQTPGQGLQFLFEYFSETQRNKGNFPGRFSGRQFSNSRSEMNVSTLELGDSALYLCASSLNRQGQSTEAFFGQGTRLTVV.